These T cell receptor beta chains were read from a single sample in a study of vaccination and CD4 T cells after COVID-19. Each CDR3 protein gets one entry after TCRdb re-called the PCR reads with MiXCR. The sample has about 3,500 distinct CDR3 sequences; 35% to 50% are singletons. These receptors' antigens are unknown. The specimen was CD4+ T cells from blood, cultured in vitro. These receptors were taken from a human donor who had recovered from COVID-19. Both conserved end residues are part of each CDR3. The order of the fields is CDR3 length, V gene, clone size, CDR3 protein. Clone sizes are given selectively: once, few, many, or a class where the clone is expanded.

14	TRBV7-2	few	CASSRPPRIETQYF
15	TRBV7-9	NA	CASSLQGAGNQPQHF
15	TRBV6-2/TRBV6-3	few	CASRTSGSSGETQYF
15	TRBV2	NA	CASSPSGGAANEQFF
15	TRBV20-1	NA	CSAKNRGPMNTEAFF
13	TRBV2	few	CASKNRGSDEQYF
16	TRBV6-1	NA	CASSRQGLNSGNTIYF
14	TRBV28	NA	CASLNRESYYGYTF
16	TRBV20-1	NA	CSARDIGQGAYNEQFF
12	TRBV18	NA	CASSRGNYEQYF
15	TRBV6-1	NA	CASTRPGRINSPLHF
15	TRBV20-1	NA	CSARDRASLAYEQYF
15	TRBV20-1	once	CSASFRSGVPSEQFF
15	TRBV6-5	NA	CASSSTGFSSYEQYF
14	TRBV18	NA	CASSPRQGVQPQHF
13	TRBV20-1	few	CSAPRGDTDTQYF
12	TRBV6-1	few	CATTDRVSPLHF
15	TRBV18	NA	CASSPEAGDTDTQYF
17	TRBV4-3	NA	CASSQGVPSALGETQYF
13	TRBV2	NA	CASSEVSTDTQYF